The clone carrying this T cell receptor beta chain came up once. The record originates from a study of shared clonotypes between healthy human individuals. Produced via immunoSEQ multiplex PCR; TCRdb's table is partial and in-frame only. Here the sample spans about 1 million clones, about 75% being singletons. The CDR3 is 15 amino acids. V was shortened by 2 bases and J by 3 bases, with 9 bases between the two germline ends. Germline CDR1 and CDR2: SGHNT and YYREEE (reference sequence). The sample taken for sequencing was memory CD4+ T cells sorted from blood. Subset noted: CD45RA-negative fraction. The sequence was obtained from a man aged 18 to 30 in good health. V usage is TRBV5-4 and J usage is TRBJ1-6; D call uncertain. The CDR3 region is CASSLPEDYNSPLHF. The CDR3 DNA is TGTGCCAGCAGCTTACCCGAGGACTATAATTCACCCCTCCACTTT.